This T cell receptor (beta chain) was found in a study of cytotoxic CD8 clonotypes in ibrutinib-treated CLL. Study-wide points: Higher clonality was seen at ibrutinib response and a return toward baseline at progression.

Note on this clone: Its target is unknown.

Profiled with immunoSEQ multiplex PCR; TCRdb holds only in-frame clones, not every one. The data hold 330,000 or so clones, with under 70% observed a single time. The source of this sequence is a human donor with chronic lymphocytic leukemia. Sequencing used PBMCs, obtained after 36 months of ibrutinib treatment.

CDR3 region: CASSLGLGNTGELFF. For the CDR3, the DNA is TGCGCCAGCAGCTTGGGTCTAGGGAACACCGGGGAGCTGTTTTTT. This chain joins TRBV5-1 and TRBJ2-2, with D uncertain. Between the trimmed V and J ends, which lost 0 bases and 1 base, there was a span of 7 bases. This CDR3 has 15 residues. CDR1 is SGHRS, CDR2 YFSETQ, per germline. Full variable domain (remainder filled in from reference TRBV5-1 and TRBJ2-2): KAGVTQTPRYLIKTRGQQVTLSCSPISGHRSVSWYQQTPGQGLQFLFEYFSETQRNKGNFPGRFSGRQFSNSRSEMNVSTLELGDSALYLCASSLGLGNTGELFFGEGSRLTVL.